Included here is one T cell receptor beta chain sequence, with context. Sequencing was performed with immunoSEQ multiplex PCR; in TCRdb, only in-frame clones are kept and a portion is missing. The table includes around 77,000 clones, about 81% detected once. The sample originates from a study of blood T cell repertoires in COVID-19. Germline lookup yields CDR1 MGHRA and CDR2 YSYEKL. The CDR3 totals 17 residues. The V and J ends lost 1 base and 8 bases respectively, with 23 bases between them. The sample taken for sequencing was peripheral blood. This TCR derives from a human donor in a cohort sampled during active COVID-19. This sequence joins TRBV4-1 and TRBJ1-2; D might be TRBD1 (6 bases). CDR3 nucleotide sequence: TGCGCCAGCAGCCAAGGTGGGAGGGGGAGGCGAGGGGTGGGCTACACCTTC. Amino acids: CASSQGGRGRRGVGYTF.